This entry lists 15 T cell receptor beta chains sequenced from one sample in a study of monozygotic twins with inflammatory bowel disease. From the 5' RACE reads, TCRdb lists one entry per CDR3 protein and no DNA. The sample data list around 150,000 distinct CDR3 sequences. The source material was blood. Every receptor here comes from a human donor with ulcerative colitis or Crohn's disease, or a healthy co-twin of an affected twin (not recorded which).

CDR3 amino acids: CASSLFDRSLETQYF. V usage is TRBV7-2 and J usage is TRBJ2-5; the TCRdb D gene call, TRBD1, has no DNA to confirm it. The CDR3 consists of 15 residues. CDR1 and CDR2 from the germline V gene are SGHTA and FQGNSA.

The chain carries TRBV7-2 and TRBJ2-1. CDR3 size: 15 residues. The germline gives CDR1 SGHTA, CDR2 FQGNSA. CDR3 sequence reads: CASSYSGFTYNEQFF.

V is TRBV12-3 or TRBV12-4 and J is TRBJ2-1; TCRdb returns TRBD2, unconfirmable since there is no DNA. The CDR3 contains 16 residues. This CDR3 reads CASSSLRSTYYNEQFF.

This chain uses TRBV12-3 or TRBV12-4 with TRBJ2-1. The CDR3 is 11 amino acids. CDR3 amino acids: CASSLYDEQFF.

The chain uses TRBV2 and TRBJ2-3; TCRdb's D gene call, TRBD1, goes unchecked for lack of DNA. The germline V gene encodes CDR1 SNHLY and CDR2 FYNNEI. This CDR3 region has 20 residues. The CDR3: CASSDPPGRAGTSLTDTQYF.

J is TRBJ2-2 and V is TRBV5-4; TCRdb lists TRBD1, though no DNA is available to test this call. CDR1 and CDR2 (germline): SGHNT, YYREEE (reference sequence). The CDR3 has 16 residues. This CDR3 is CASSLNRGRGTGELFF.

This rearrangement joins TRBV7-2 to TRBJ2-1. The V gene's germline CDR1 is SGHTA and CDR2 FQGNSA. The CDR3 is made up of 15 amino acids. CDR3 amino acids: CASSLGTSSYNEQFF.

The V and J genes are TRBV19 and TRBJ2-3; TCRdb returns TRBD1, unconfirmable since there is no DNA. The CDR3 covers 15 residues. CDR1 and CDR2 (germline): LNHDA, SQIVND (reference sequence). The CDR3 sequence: CASATGYGSPDTQYF.

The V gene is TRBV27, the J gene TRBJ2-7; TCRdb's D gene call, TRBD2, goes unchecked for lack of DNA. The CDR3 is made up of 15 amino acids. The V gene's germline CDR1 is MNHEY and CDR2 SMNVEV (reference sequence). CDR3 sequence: CASSLSGASFYEQYF.

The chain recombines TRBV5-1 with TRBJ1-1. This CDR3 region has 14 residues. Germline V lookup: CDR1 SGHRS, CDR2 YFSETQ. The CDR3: CASTPAGGYTEAFF.

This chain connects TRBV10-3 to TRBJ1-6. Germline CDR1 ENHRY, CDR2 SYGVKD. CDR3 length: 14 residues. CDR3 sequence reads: CAISESGYNSPLHF.

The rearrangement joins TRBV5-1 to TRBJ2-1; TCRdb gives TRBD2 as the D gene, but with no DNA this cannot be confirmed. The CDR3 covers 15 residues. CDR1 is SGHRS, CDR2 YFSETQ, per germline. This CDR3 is CASSPGLAGKNEQFF. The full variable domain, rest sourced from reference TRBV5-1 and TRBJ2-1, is KAGVTQTPRYLIKTRGQQVTLSCSPISGHRSVSWYQQTPGQGLQFLFEYFSETQRNKGNFPGRFSGRQFSNSRSEMNVSTLELGDSALYLCASSPGLAGKNEQFFGPGTRLTVL.

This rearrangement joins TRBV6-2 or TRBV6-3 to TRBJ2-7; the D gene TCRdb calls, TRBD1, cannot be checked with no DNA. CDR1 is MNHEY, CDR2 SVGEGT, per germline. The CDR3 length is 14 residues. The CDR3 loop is CASKMTGGSYEQYF.

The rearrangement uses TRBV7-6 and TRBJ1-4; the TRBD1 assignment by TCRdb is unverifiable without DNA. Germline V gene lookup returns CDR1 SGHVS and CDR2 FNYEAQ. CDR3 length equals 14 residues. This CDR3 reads CASSPRGTNEKLFF. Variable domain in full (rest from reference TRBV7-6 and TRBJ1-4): GAGVSQSPRYKVTKRGQDVALRCDPISGHVSLYWYRQALGQGPEFLTYFNYEAQQDKSGLPNDRFSAERPEGSISTLTIQRTEQRDSAMYRCASSPRGTNEKLFFGSGTQLSVL.

CDR3: CAIGNYNEQFF. The rearrangement links TRBV7-9 to TRBJ2-1. CDR1 and CDR2 (germline): SEHNR, FQNEAQ (reference sequence). CDR3 size: 11 residues.